Following are 27 T cell receptor beta chains from one sample sequenced in a study of cytomegalovirus exposure and HLA in healthy donors. The PCR employed 60 Vbeta primers together with 13 Jbeta primers. Method: immunoSEQ multiplex PCR; TCRdb's copy keeps in-frame clones and lacks some. Among some 150,000 clones listed, about 8.9% were seen once. Sequencing used PBMCs. The receptors derive from a man in his forties or fifties in good health and CMV-seronegative.

This clone was found a few times. The genes are TRBV5-1 and TRBJ2-7; 7 bases map to TRBD2. This CDR3 region has 15 residues. Germline CDR1 is SGHRS and CDR2 is YFSETQ. V gave up 0 bases and J gave up 7 bases; unmatched junction bases: 10. Written as DNA, the CDR3 is TGCGCCAGCAGCTTGGGACGGGGGGAAGGAGGGGAGCAGTACTTC. Amino acids: CASSLGRGEGGEQYF.

The CDR3: CASPPGQGSNTGELFF. CDR3 bases: TGTGCCAGCCCGCCCGGACAGGGTTCGAACACCGGGGAGCTGTTTTTT. The V and J genes are TRBV7-9 and TRBJ2-2; 8 bases align to TRBD1. Per the germline V gene, CDR1 is SEHNR and CDR2 is FQNEAQ (reference sequence). V was pared by 8 bases and J by 0 bases, with 8 bases of the junction left unmatched. This CDR3 has 16 residues.

The chain is built from TRBV5-1 and TRBJ2-1; the D gene is possibly TRBD2 (6 bases). V was pared by 3 bases and J by 2 bases, with 15 bases between. Germline CDR1 reads SGHRS; CDR2 reads YFSETQ. This CDR3 comprises 16 residues. The CDR3 sequence is CASSWGSGTTYNEQFF. The CDR3 nucleotides read TGCGCCAGCAGCTGGGGTAGCGGAACTACCTACAATGAGCAGTTCTTC.

The J gene is TRBJ2-1, the V gene TRBV6-5; D is ambiguous. The ends were cut back, 11 bases at V and 4 bases at J, with 18 bases in the middle. The V gene's germline CDR1 is MNHEY and CDR2 SVGAGI. The CDR3 contains 14 residues. The CDR3 bases are TGTGCCTCGGCTTACAGTAGGCTTTACAATGAGCAGTTCTTC. It translates to CASAYSRLYNEQFF.

This clone turned up a few times. The chain is built from TRBV5-4 and TRBJ2-7, with unresolved D. The V gene's germline CDR1 is SGHNT and CDR2 YYREEE (reference sequence). The CDR3 has 15 amino acids. Deletions cut 4 bases from V and 2 bases from J, with 16 bases between. The CDR3 coding sequence is TGTGCCAGCAGCCTGCCCGGCGCGGAAGCCTACGAGCAGTACTTC. This gives the protein CASSLPGAEAYEQYF.

The chain couples TRBV25-1 to TRBJ1-6; 7 bases are shared with TRBD1. J was trimmed by 10 bases and V by 2 bases; bases with no gene match: 11. There are 16 residues in the CDR3. CDR1 is MGHDK, CDR2 SYGVNS, per germline. The CDR3 sequence is CASSEAAGGRWSPLHF. CDR3 DNA: TGTGCCAGCAGTGAAGCGGCAGGGGGTAGATGGTCACCCCTCCACTTT.

In its sample, this clone was seen a few times. The V and J genes are TRBV4-1 and TRBJ2-7, with 9 bases fitting TRBD2. Trimming at V came to 2 bases and at J to 5 bases, leaving 10 bases not matched to a gene. Germline V gene lookup returns CDR1 MGHRA and CDR2 YSYEKL. CDR3 length: 16 amino acids. DNA of the CDR3: TGCGCCAGCAGCCAATCCCCCGCGGGAGGGGGTAACGAGCAGTACTTC. Its translation: CASSQSPAGGGNEQYF.

This clone was detected a few times. DNA for the CDR3: TGTGCCAGCAGCTTACAGCGGTACAATGAGCAGTTCTTC. Translated: CASSLQRYNEQFF. J is TRBJ2-1 and V is TRBV7-2, with D tentatively TRBD2 (5 bases). This CDR3 has 13 residues. Germline V gene sequence: CDR1 SGHTA, CDR2 FQGNSA. V lost 2 bases, J lost 4 bases, and 6 bases lay in between.

This clone was seen a few times. V usage is TRBV2 and J usage is TRBJ1-6; 7 bases map to TRBD1. CDR1 is SNHLY and CDR2 is FYNNEI in the germline V gene. J gave up 13 bases and V 5 bases, and 8 bases lay outside the gene matches. This CDR3 comprises 13 residues. CDR3 bases: TGTGCCAGCAGTAGGGACAGTTATGGGCCCCTCCACTTT. Residues: CASSRDSYGPLHF.

This clone was found a few times. This chain joins TRBV6-1 and TRBJ2-5, with TRBD2 matching 8 bases. Germline CDR1 and CDR2: MNHNS and SASEGT. The CDR3 has 14 residues. V shed 6 bases and J 4 bases; nucleotides not matched to a gene: 7. The CDR3 is CASRPGLVGETQYF. The CDR3, as DNA: TGTGCCAGCAGGCCGGGACTAGTGGGAGAGACCCAGTACTTC.

This clone was seen a handful of times. The chain couples TRBV4-1 to TRBJ1-4, with TRBD1 matching 7 bases. Germline V CDR1 and CDR2: MGHRA, YSYEKL. V lost 3 bases, J lost 0 bases, and 4 bases stayed unmatched. This CDR3 is 16 amino acids long. CDR3 nucleotides: TGCGCCAGCAGCCAGTCCGGGACAGCAACTAATGAAAAACTGTTTTTT. Its translation is CASSQSGTATNEKLFF.

A few counts support this clone. This chain links TRBV6-4 with TRBJ2-2, with 7 bases that match TRBD2. The germline V gene has CDR1 MRHNA and CDR2 SNTAGT. The CDR3 is 14 amino acids. With V trimmed by 4 bases and J by 3 bases, 2 bases remained unmatched. The CDR3 loop reads CASSVGGDTGELFF. Here the CDR3 DNA reads TGTGCCAGCAGTGTGGGGGGGGACACCGGGGAGCTGTTTTTT.

This clone was seen a few times. The gene calls are TRBV5-8 and TRBJ1-2; TRBD1 matches at 8 bases. The CDR3 runs to 16 residues. V lost 3 bases to trimming and J lost 8 bases; unmatched junction nucleotides: 15. The germline V gene encodes CDR1 SGHTS and CDR2 YDEGEE. The CDR3 region has the DNA TGTGCCAGCAGCTCCAAGCGGAAGACAGGGGCTGGCGGCTACACCTTC. This encodes CASSSKRKTGAGGYTF. Filled out from reference TRBV5-8 and TRBJ1-2, the complete variable domain reads EAGVTQSPTHLIKTRGQQATLRCSPISGHTSVYWYQQALGLGLQFLLWYDEGEERNRGNFPPRFSGRQFPNYSSELNVNALELEDSALYLCASSSKRKTGAGGYTFGSGTRLTVV.

Regarding this clone: Other DNA sequences in the same sample also yield this CDR3. The rearrangement uses TRBV6-5 and TRBJ2-3; D not resolved. The V end lost 5 bases, the J end lost 0 bases, and 12 bases lay between the germline ends. Germline V gene sequence: CDR1 MNHEY, CDR2 SVGAGI. This CDR3 has 15 residues. The chain's CDR3 is CASSPEWASTDTQYF. As DNA, the CDR3 is TGTGCCAGCAGTCCCGAGTGGGCAAGCACAGATACGCAGTATTTT.

This clone was picked up a small number of times. V and J are TRBV6-1 and TRBJ1-1; no definite D call. Germline V gene data show CDR1 as MNHNS and CDR2 as SASEGT. Trimming took 2 bases from V and 0 from J, leaving 4 bases between them. The CDR3 has 13 residues. CDR3 sequence: CASSETVNTEAFF. The CDR3 DNA reads as TGTGCCAGCAGTGAAACGGTGAACACTGAAGCTTTCTTT.

This clone was counted a few times. The rearrangement uses TRBV7-9 and TRBJ1-1; the match to TRBD1 covers 8 bases. With 1 base clipped from V and 7 bases from J, the junction kept 11 bases outside the gene matches. Germline loops: CDR1 SEHNR, CDR2 FQNEAQ (reference sequence). The CDR3 is made up of 16 amino acids. CDR3 nucleotides: TGTGCCAGCAGCTTAGACAGGGCAGGGGGCGCGTTTGAAGCTTTCTTT. Translating it yields CASSLDRAGGAFEAFF.

The V and J genes are TRBV30 and TRBJ1-2; D remains ambiguous. With 1 base removed from V and 5 bases from J, the gap between germline ends came to 11 bases. The CDR3 has 13 amino acids. Germline values: CDR1 GTSNPN, CDR2 SVGIG (reference sequence). CDR3 loop: CAWSAPPQYGYTF. DNA for the CDR3: TGTGCCTGGAGTGCGCCCCCACAGTATGGCTACACCTTC.

The sample holds a few counts of this clone. J is TRBJ2-6 and V is TRBV7-9; D remains ambiguous. The ends were cut back, 4 bases at V and 2 bases at J, with 3 bases in the middle. The CDR3 has 13 amino acids. Germline V gene sequence: CDR1 SEHNR, CDR2 FQNEAQ (reference sequence). The CDR3 nucleotides are TGTGCCAGCAGCTCAACTGGGGCCAACGTCCTGACTTTC. It codes for CASSSTGANVLTF.

J is TRBJ2-2 and V is TRBV18; TRBD1 matches at 10 bases. The CDR3 totals 14 residues. Germline CDR1 and CDR2: KGHSH and LQKENI. CDR3 region: CGTRGQGGTGELFF. CDR3 DNA sequence: TGTGGAACCCGAGGACAGGGGGGCACCGGGGAGCTGTTTTTT.

This clone was counted between two and nine times. The junction does not match germline at one end; this may be a read error. This CDR3 is also generated by other DNA sequences in the sample. This chain links TRBV5-6 with TRBJ2-7; TRBD1 aligns across 8 bases. Germline loops: CDR1 SGHDT, CDR2 YYEEEE. The CDR3 is 12 residues long. The CDR3 region has the DNA TGTGCGAGCAGCCGGACAGGGTTGGAGCAGTACTTC. Amino acid sequence: CASSRTGLEQYF.

V and J are TRBV29-1 and TRBJ1-5, with 7 bases fitting TRBD1. CDR1 and CDR2 (germline): SQVTM, ANQGSEA. The CDR3 spans 12 residues. V lost 7 bases and J lost 5; bases outside the gene matches: 5. CDR3 in DNA: TGCAGCGCAAGGCAGGGGGATCAGCCCCAGCATTTT. Translated: CSARQGDQPQHF.

This clone was observed a handful of times. The chain recombines TRBV19 with TRBJ1-1; 7 bases align to TRBD1. This CDR3 spans 14 amino acids. J was trimmed by 10 bases and V by 3 bases; bases with no gene match: 11. Germline V gene lookup returns CDR1 LNHDA and CDR2 SQIVND (reference sequence). CDR3 in amino acids: CASSIRDSPPAAFF. CDR3 nucleotide sequence: TGTGCCAGTAGTATCAGGGACAGCCCGCCAGCAGCTTTCTTT.

This clone was recorded a few times. This chain links TRBV2 with TRBJ1-5; 7 bases align to TRBD1. The V and J ends lost 8 bases and 1 base, in that order; junction bases with no gene match: 5. The CDR3 totals 14 residues. From germline, CDR1 is SNHLY and CDR2 FYNNEI. CDR3 nucleotide sequence: TGTGCCAGCGGGCCACAGGGGAGCAATCAGCCCCAGCATTTT. It yields the protein CASGPQGSNQPQHF.

The chain links TRBV10-3 to TRBJ1-6, with 7 bases lining up with TRBD1. The length of the CDR3 is 13 residues. The germline V gene encodes CDR1 ENHRY and CDR2 SYGVKD. V trimming: 7 bases; J trimming: 9 bases; junction bases outside the gene matches: 6. The CDR3 DNA sequence: TGTGCCATCATGACAGGGAAGGGTTCACCCCTCCACTTT. Protein: CAIMTGKGSPLHF.

Many counts were recorded for this clone. The chain recombines TRBV6-4 with TRBJ2-2; 7 bases agree with TRBD2. The CDR3 runs to 14 residues. Germline V lookup: CDR1 MRHNA, CDR2 SNTAGT. The V and J ends lost 2 bases and 3 bases, in that order; junction bases with no gene match: 0. CDR3 coding DNA: TGTGCCAGCAGTGACGGGGGGGACACCGGGGAGCTGTTTTTT. It yields the protein CASSDGGDTGELFF.

This clone was detected a few times. V is TRBV2 and J is TRBJ2-5; 15 bases map to TRBD2. The CDR3 has 17 amino acids. Germline CDR1 and CDR2: SNHLY and FYNNEI. Germline trimming cut 6 bases from V and 5 bases from J; bases unmatched to any gene: 10. The CDR3 DNA reads TGTGCCAGCAGCCCTAACGGACTAGCGGGGGGGGGCGAGACCCAGTACTTC. This translates into CASSPNGLAGGGETQYF.

This clone showed up many times. The J gene is TRBJ2-2, the V gene TRBV6-1, with a weak D call TRBD2 (5 bases). Germline CDR1 is MNHNS and CDR2 is SASEGT. The V gene lost 8 bases and the J gene lost 6 bases, with 13 bases spanning the gap. The CDR3 runs 13 residues. The CDR3 spells CASQVRRSGELFF. As DNA, the CDR3 is TGTGCCAGCCAAGTAAGGAGGTCCGGGGAGCTGTTTTTT.